This T cell receptor beta chain originates from a study of vaccination and CD4 T cells after COVID-19. About the study: Overlapping spike peptides of SARS-CoV-2, HCoV-NL63, HCoV-OC43 and HCoV-229E stimulated the cells.

Germline V gene data show CDR1 as SEHNR and CDR2 as FQNEAQ (reference sequence). The ends were cut back, 4 bases at V and 6 bases at J, with 13 bases in the middle. This CDR3 is 15 amino acids long. With the Oncomine TCR Beta short-read assay, DNA from cultured CD4+ T cells was sequenced. CD4+ T cells were cultured, and genomic DNA was extracted from them. TCRdb processed the PCR reads anew with MiXCR; each CDR3 protein has one entry. The data contain some 22,000 distinct CDR3 sequences, 62% of them singletons. General study results and limits: A median approximately 86% of convalescent patients' SARS-CoV-2-reactive clones emerged only after vaccination.

Treatment defined: roughly 11-day PBMC culture with coronavirus spike peptide pools or control peptides (ViraFEST assay). In the ViraFEST assay, peptide-pool expansion preceded TCR sequencing of expanded clonotypes. As for this clonotype: Its antigen is currently unknown.

The TCR sequence derives from a human donor who received a COVID-19 vaccine. The specimen was CD4+ T cells from blood, cultured in vitro, collected before SARS-CoV-2 vaccination. This sequence joins TRBV7-9 and TRBJ1-6, with D perhaps matching TRBD1 (6 bases). DNA of the CDR3: TGTGCCAGCAGCTCCCGACAGGACGCTAATTCACCCCTCCACTTT. Residues: CASSSRQDANSPLHF. Full variable domain (outside the CDR3, taken from reference TRBV7-9 and TRBJ1-6): DTGVSQNPRHKITKRGQNVTFRCDPISEHNRLYWYRQTLGQGPEFLTYFQNEAQLEKSRLLSDRFSAERPKGSFSTLEIQRTEQGDSAMYLCASSSRQDANSPLHFGNGTRLTVT.